The 24 T cell receptor beta chains listed next were all sequenced from one sample in a study of regulatory T cells in long-lasting Graves disease. CDR3 regions were amplified by Arm-PCR using iRepertoire HTBI primers to build TCR beta libraries. Each CDR3 protein is one row after TCRdb ran MiXCR on the multiplex PCR reads. The sample lists 700,000 or so distinct CDR3 sequences; 25% to 35% were seen once. The time point was: persistent/refractory GD, antithyroid drugs over 5 years with positive TRAb. There was RNA extracted from PBMCs, and the TCR library was made from it. The sequenced sample was peripheral blood mononuclear cells (PBMCs), obtained when the disease was refractory, from a patient treated with antithyroid drugs. The receptors were sampled from a female donor with Graves disease.

V is TRBV28 and J is TRBJ2-5, with D uncertain. Germline assignment: CDR1 MDHEN and CDR2 SYDVKM. The CDR3 extends over 14 amino acids. The germline V and J ends were trimmed by 7 bases and 5 bases, with 17 bases remaining between them. In nucleotides, the CDR3 is TGTGCCAGCACCACCACCCCCAGGAGCGAGACCCAGTACTTC. Amino acids: CASTTTPRSETQYF.

The chain uses TRBV2 and TRBJ1-2; D is perhaps TRBD1 (6 bases). CDR3 length: 13 residues. Trimming removed 6 bases at V and 4 bases at J, with 12 bases between. Germline CDR1 reads SNHLY; CDR2 reads FYNNEI. The CDR3 reads CASSEGEGYGYTF. The CDR3 nucleotides read TGTGCCAGCAGCGAGGGGGAGGGCTATGGCTACACCTTC.

The chain joins TRBV7-3 to TRBJ1-5, with 9 positions matching TRBD1. Germline values: CDR1 SGHTA, CDR2 FQGTGA. Germline trimming cut 5 bases from V and 6 bases from J; bases unmatched to any gene: 11. The CDR3 is 16 residues long. The CDR3 is CASSPLGQGGGQPQHF. The CDR3 nucleotides read TGTGCCAGCAGCCCCTTGGGACAGGGCGGGGGTCAGCCCCAGCATTTT.

The CDR3 loop is CASSLPPLADNEQFF. The CDR3 DNA reads as TGTGCCAGCAGCTTACCCCCTTTGGCAGACAATGAGCAGTTCTTC. This rearrangement joins TRBV11-2 to TRBJ2-1; D call uncertain. Germline V lookup: CDR1 SGHAT, CDR2 FQNNGV. The V gene lost 2 bases and the J gene lost 5 bases, with 13 bases spanning the gap. CDR3 length: 15 amino acids.

This clonotype was detected only a few times. The chain couples TRBV18 to TRBJ1-1, with D hard to call. V dropped 3 bases and J dropped 5 bases, with 10 bases sitting between them. The CDR3 is made up of 13 amino acids. CDR1 KGHSH and CDR2 LQKENI come from the germline V gene. The CDR3 is CASSPTSNTEAFF. The CDR3 nucleotides read TGTGCCAGCTCACCGACTTCGAATACTGAAGCTTTCTTT.

CDR3 loop: CSARWGTMNTEAFF. CDR3 nucleotide sequence: TGCAGTGCTAGGTGGGGGACTATGAACACTGAAGCTTTCTTT. V gene TRBV20-1 combines with J gene TRBJ1-1, with D perhaps matching TRBD1 (5 bases). With 3 bases removed from V and 0 bases from J, the gap between germline ends came to 11 bases. This CDR3 contains 14 residues. In germline, CDR1 is DFQATT, CDR2 SNEGSKA (reference sequence).

This clonotype was seen only once. V and J are TRBV28 and TRBJ1-5; 8 nucleotides agree with TRBD1. The CDR3 loop spans 14 amino acids. V dropped 8 bases and J dropped 4; count of bases not matched to a gene: 7. Germline loops: CDR1 MDHEN, CDR2 SYDVKM. DNA of the CDR3: TGTGCCAGCGCAGGGGGCGAGTGGAATCAGCCCCAGCATTTT. Its translation: CASAGGEWNQPQHF. Together with reference TRBV28 and TRBJ1-5, the CDR3 gives the full variable domain: DVKVTQSSRYLVKRTGEKVFLECVQDMDHENMFWYRQDPGLGLRLIYFSYDVKMKEKGDIPEGYSVSREKKERFSLILESASTNQTSMYLCASAGGEWNQPQHFGDGTRLSIL.

The chain employs TRBV19 and TRBJ1-1; D is unclear. V dropped 5 bases and J dropped 10 bases, with 17 bases sitting between them. Germline V gives CDR1 LNHDA, CDR2 SQIVND (reference sequence). CDR3 length: 13 residues. DNA for the CDR3: TGTGCCAGTAGTGGGGTGTCCACCGGAGGAGCTTTCTTT. Its protein product is CASSGVSTGGAFF.

This clonotype was observed a single time. The chain has TRBV20-1 and TRBJ2-1; 11 positions agree with TRBD2. CDR1 is DFQATT and CDR2 is SNEGSKA in the germline V gene (reference sequence). CDR3 length: 15 residues. V was clipped by 1 base and J by 5 bases; unmatched bases: 4. The DNA for the CDR3 is TGCAGTGCTAGAGCCGGGACTAGCGGAGACAATGAGCAGTTCTTC. It is translated as CSARAGTSGDNEQFF.

V usage is TRBV5-1 and J usage is TRBJ1-1, with D hard to call. V was pared by 0 bases and J by 0 bases, with 9 bases between. The CDR3 length is 15 residues. The germline CDR1 and CDR2 sequences are SGHRS and YFSETQ. CDR3 sequence: CASSLGLALNTEAFF. The CDR3 DNA follows: TGCGCCAGCAGCTTGGGTTTAGCTTTGAACACTGAAGCTTTCTTT.

Only a few counts were recorded for this clonotype. The chain recombines TRBV7-9 with TRBJ2-7; D is uncertain. The CDR3 has 15 residues. Germline CDR1 reads SEHNR; CDR2 reads FQNEAQ (reference sequence). The V and J ends lost 0 bases and 3 bases respectively, with 12 bases between them. CDR3 DNA sequence: TGTGCCAGCAGCTTAGCGGGCGGAATGGGCTACGAGCAGTACTTC. Its translation is CASSLAGGMGYEQYF.

The chain joins TRBV7-8 to TRBJ1-5; D unresolved. V was shortened by 1 base and J by 5 bases, with 9 bases between the two germline ends. Germline CDR1 is SGHVS and CDR2 is FQNEAQ. This CDR3 is 14 amino acids long. CDR3 DNA sequence: TGTGCCAGCAGCTTAGGTTTGGGGTATCAGCCCCAGCATTTT. Translated, it gives CASSLGLGYQPQHF.

In this sample, this clonotype turned up many times. This chain joins TRBV12-3 or TRBV12-4 and TRBJ1-2, with 9 bases fitting TRBD1. The CDR3 loop spans 17 amino acids. V lost 7 bases to trimming and J lost 4 bases; unmatched junction nucleotides: 16. CDR3 coding DNA: TGTGCCAGCATTCCGGGACAGGGTACCGTTCAGTCCTATGGCTACACCTTC. Residues: CASIPGQGTVQSYGYTF.

This clonotype was seen only a few times. This sequence joins TRBV20-1 and TRBJ1-5; TRBD1 aligns across 7 bases. CDR1 is DFQATT, CDR2 SNEGSKA, per germline (reference sequence). V was clipped by 1 base and J by 3 bases; unmatched bases: 9. CDR3 length equals 16 residues. CDR3 coding DNA: TGCAGTGCTAGAGGCCTACAGGGGACAGTCAATCAGCCCCAGCATTTT. This gives the protein CSARGLQGTVNQPQHF.

The chain carries TRBV6-1 and TRBJ2-7; TRBD1 might be the D (5 bases). In germline, CDR1 is MNHNS, CDR2 SASEGT. V shed 7 bases and J shed 2 bases, with 12 bases lying between them. The CDR3 spans 13 residues. Here the CDR3 DNA reads TGTGCCAGCACCCTGACAGCAGCCTACGAGCAGTACTTC. Translation: CASTLTAAYEQYF.

The V and J genes are TRBV29-1 and TRBJ2-7; D might be TRBD1 or TRBD2, each matching 5 bases. The germline gives CDR1 SQVTM, CDR2 ANQGSEA. Deletions cut 6 bases from V and 6 bases from J, with 15 bases between. The CDR3 is made up of 12 amino acids. This CDR3 reads CSVQPLGAEQYF. The CDR3 DNA reads as TGCAGCGTCCAACCCCTCGGGGCCGAGCAGTACTTC.

The J gene is TRBJ1-2, the V gene TRBV5-4; perhaps TRBD1 as D (6 bases). The V end was cut by 7 bases, the J end by 4 bases, with 11 bases between. The CDR3 totals 12 residues. Germline loops: CDR1 SGHNT, CDR2 YYREEE (reference sequence). As DNA, the CDR3 is TGTGCCAGCCGGACAGTACCCTATGGCTACACCTTC. Its translation is CASRTVPYGYTF.

The chain joins TRBV19 to TRBJ1-5; weak D call: TRBD1 (5 bases). Germline V gives CDR1 LNHDA, CDR2 SQIVND (reference sequence). Trimming left V 3 bases short and J 1 base short, with 13 bases between. This CDR3 region has 16 residues. The CDR3 bases are TGTGCCAGTAGTATTAGGGGAGTTCAAAGCAATCAGCCCCAGCATTTT. The encoded protein is CASSIRGVQSNQPQHF.

The chain joins TRBV29-1 to TRBJ2-7, with TRBD1 as a possible D gene (6 bases). V shed 6 bases and J shed 2 bases, with 14 bases lying between them. This CDR3 is 13 amino acids long. Germline CDR1 and CDR2: SQVTM and ANQGSEA. CDR3 loop: CSVTTGPAYEQYF. The CDR3 nucleotides are TGCAGCGTGACGACAGGACCGGCCTACGAGCAGTACTTC.

This clonotype was detected ten times or more. The V and J genes are TRBV12-3 or TRBV12-4 and TRBJ2-5, with 7 bases identical to TRBD2. The CDR3 spans 16 residues. With V trimmed by 0 bases and J by 1 base, 5 bases remained unmatched. The CDR3 region is CASSLAASGIQETQYF. For the CDR3, the DNA is TGTGCCAGCAGTTTAGCGGCTAGCGGCATCCAAGAGACCCAGTACTTC.

This clonotype was seen a few times. V gene TRBV5-1 combines with J gene TRBJ1-1, with a possible D match to TRBD1 (5 bases). Germline V gene sequence: CDR1 SGHRS, CDR2 YFSETQ. The CDR3 spans 14 residues. V was clipped by 4 bases and J by 0 bases, with 10 bases between them. CDR3 protein: CASSDLTVNTEAFF. The CDR3 region has the DNA TGCGCCAGCAGCGACCTGACAGTGAACACTGAAGCTTTCTTT.

On this clonotype itself: Since the CDR3 does not end with the conserved phenylalanine or tryptophan, this likely comes from a read error. The chain employs TRBV27 and TRBJ1-1; D gene ambiguous. CDR1 and CDR2 (germline): MNHEY, SMNVEV (reference sequence). V dropped 5 bases and J dropped 1 base, with 8 bases sitting between them. This CDR3 region has 13 residues. For the CDR3, the DNA is TGTGCCAGCAGTCGCACCCAGAACACTGAAGCTTTCCTT. It encodes CASSRTQNTEAFL.

The chain is built from TRBV19 and TRBJ1-4, with unresolved D. Germline values: CDR1 LNHDA, CDR2 SQIVND (reference sequence). V shed 4 bases and J shed 6 bases, with 9 bases lying between them. The CDR3 covers 13 residues. The CDR3 DNA reads as TGTGCCAGTAGTACGTTAACGGATGAAAAACTGTTTTTT. This codes for CASSTLTDEKLFF.

This chain uses TRBV19 with TRBJ1-2; D remains unclear. Germline CDR1 reads LNHDA; CDR2 reads SQIVND (reference sequence). The CDR3 length is 15 residues. V dropped 5 bases and J dropped 4 bases, with 17 bases sitting between them. DNA of the CDR3: TGTGCCAGTAGTTCGAGTGGGTCCTCCAGCTATGGCTACACCTTC. It codes for CASSSSGSSSYGYTF.